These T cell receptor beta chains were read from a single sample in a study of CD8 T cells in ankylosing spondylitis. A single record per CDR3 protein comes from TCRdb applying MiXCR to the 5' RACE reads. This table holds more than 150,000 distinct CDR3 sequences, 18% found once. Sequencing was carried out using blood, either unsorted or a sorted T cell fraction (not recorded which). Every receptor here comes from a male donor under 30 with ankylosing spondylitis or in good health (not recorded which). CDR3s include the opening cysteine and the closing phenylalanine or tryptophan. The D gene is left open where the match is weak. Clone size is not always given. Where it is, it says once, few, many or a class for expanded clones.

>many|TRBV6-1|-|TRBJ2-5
CATSQERGETQYF
TGTGCCACATCACAGGAACGTGGTGAGACCCAGTACTTC
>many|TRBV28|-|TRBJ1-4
CASASETNEKLFF
TGTGCCAGCGCGTCTGAGACTAATGAAAAACTGTTTTTT
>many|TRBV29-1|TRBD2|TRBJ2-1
CSVTGTSHVYEQFF
TGCAGCGTGACCGGGACTAGTCATGTCTATGAGCAGTTCTTC
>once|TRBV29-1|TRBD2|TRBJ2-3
CSVTTSGSFTDTQYF
TGCAGCGTGACGACTAGCGGGAGTTTCACAGATACGCAGTATTTT
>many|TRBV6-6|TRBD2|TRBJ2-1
CASSEGGPGNEQFF
TGTGCCAGCAGTGAGGGAGGGCCTGGCAATGAGCAGTTCTTC
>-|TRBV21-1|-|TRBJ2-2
CASSKVATSGIFAGELFF
TGTGCCAGCAGCAAAGTTGCGACTAGCGGGATTTTTGCCGGGGAGCTGTTTTTT
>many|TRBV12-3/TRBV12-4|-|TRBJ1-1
CASSLALGGPTEAFF
TGTGCCAGCAGTTTAGCGCTCGGAGGGCCCACTGAAGCTTTCTTT
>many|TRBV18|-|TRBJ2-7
CASSLDKTREQYF
TGTGCCAGCTCTCTGGACAAAACACGAGAGCAGTACTTC
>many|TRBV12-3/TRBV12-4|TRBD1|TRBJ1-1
CASSGQGGSTEAFF
TGTGCCAGCAGTGGACAGGGAGGTTCCACTGAAGCTTTCTTT
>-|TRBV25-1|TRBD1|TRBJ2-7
CASTPGGYEQYF
TGTGCCAGCACCCCAGGGGGTTACGAGCAGTACTTC
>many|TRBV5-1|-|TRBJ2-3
CASSLANGGGTDTQYF
TGCGCCAGCAGCTTGGCTAACGGCGGGGGCACAGATACGCAGTATTTT
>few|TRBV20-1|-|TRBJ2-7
CSARDRKGTYEQYF
TGCAGTGCTAGAGATCGGAAGGGGACCTACGAGCAGTACTTC
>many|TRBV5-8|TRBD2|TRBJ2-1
CASSSRTSSVEQFF
TGTGCCAGCAGCTCACGGACTAGCTCCGTTGAGCAGTTCTTC
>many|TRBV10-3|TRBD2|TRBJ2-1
CAISPTGLAQDEQFF
TGTGCCATCAGTCCCACGGGACTAGCACAGGATGAGCAGTTCTTC
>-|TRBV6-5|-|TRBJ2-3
CASRDREGGGDTQYF
TGTGCCAGCAGGGATAGAGAAGGAGGGGGAGATACGCAGTATTTT
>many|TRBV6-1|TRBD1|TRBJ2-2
CASSELTGTGVFAGELFF
TGTGCCAGCAGTGAACTAACCGGGACAGGGGTTTTCGCCGGGGAGCTGTTTTTT
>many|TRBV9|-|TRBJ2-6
CASSVSRASGANVLTF
TGTGCCAGCAGCGTAAGTAGAGCCTCTGGGGCCAACGTCCTGACTTTC
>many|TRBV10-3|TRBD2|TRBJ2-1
CAISERGTRGQNEQFF
TGTGCCATCAGTGAGCGAGGGACTAGAGGTCAGAATGAGCAGTTCTTC
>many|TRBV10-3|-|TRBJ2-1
CAISVVVTVSYNEQFF
TGTGCCATCAGTGTGGTAGTGACGGTCTCCTACAATGAGCAGTTCTTC
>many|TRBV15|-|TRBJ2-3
CATSRDLGLETDTQYF
TGTGCCACCAGCAGAGATTTGGGGCTAGAAACAGATACGCAGTATTTT
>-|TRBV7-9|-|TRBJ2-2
CASSPWSSNGELFF
TGTGCCAGCAGCCCTTGGTCTAGTAACGGGGAGCTGTTTTTT
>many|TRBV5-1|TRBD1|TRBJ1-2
CASSLNQGTGDSYGYTF
TGCGCCAGCAGCTTGAATCAAGGGACAGGGGATTCCTATGGCTACACCTTC
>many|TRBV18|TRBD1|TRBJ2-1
CASSPGQGRGEQFF
TGTGCCAGCTCACCGGGACAGGGGCGAGGGGAGCAGTTCTTC
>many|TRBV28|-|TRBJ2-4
CASSRYPTASAKNIQYF
TGTGCCAGCAGCCGATACCCCACGGCCTCAGCCAAAAACATTCAGTACTTC
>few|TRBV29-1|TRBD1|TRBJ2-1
CSVEGTGGNPYNEQFF
TGCAGCGTTGAAGGCACAGGGGGCAATCCCTACAATGAGCAGTTCTTC
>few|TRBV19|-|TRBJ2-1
CASSTLGGRYNEQFF
TGTGCCAGTAGTACCCTCGGGGGGCGATACAATGAGCAGTTCTTC
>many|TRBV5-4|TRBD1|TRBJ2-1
CASPTPTGGVDNEQFF
TGTGCCAGCCCGACTCCAACAGGGGGCGTCGACAATGAGCAGTTCTTC
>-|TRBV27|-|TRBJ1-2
CASSLTNRQKDGYTF
TGTGCCAGCAGTTTAACTAACAGACAGAAGGATGGCTACACCTTC
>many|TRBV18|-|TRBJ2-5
CASSPPVGAGETQYF
TGTGCCAGCTCACCACCCGTCGGAGCCGGGGAGACCCAGTACTTC
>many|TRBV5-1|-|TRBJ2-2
CASSLAVRGELFF
TGCGCCAGCAGCTTGGCGGTACGCGGGGAGCTGTTTTTT
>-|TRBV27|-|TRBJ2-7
CASSLNQGFYSYEQYF
TGTGCCAGCAGTTTAAATCAGGGATTTTACTCCTACGAGCAGTACTTC
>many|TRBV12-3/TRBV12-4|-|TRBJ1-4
CASSSSPATNEKLFF
TGTGCCAGCAGTTCGTCGCCAGCAACTAATGAAAAACTGTTTTTT
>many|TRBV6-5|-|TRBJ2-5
CASRQPGDSMQETQYF
TGTGCCAGCAGACAGCCCGGGGACTCCATGCAAGAGACCCAGTACTTC
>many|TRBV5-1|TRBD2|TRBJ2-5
CASSSGGRWETQYF
TGCGCCAGCAGCTCGGGCGGGAGATGGGAGACCCAGTACTTC
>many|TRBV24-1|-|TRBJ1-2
CATSDLQQSGYTF
TGTGCCACCAGTGATTTGCAACAGTCTGGCTACACCTTC
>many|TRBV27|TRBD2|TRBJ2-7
CASSSLGAGAREQYF
TGTGCCAGCAGTTCATTAGGGGCGGGAGCCCGTGAGCAGTACTTC
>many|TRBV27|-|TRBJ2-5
CASSWRDKETQYF
TGTGCCAGCAGTTGGCGGGATAAAGAGACCCAGTACTTC
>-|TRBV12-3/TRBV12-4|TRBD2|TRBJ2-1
CASRSQGGRFAQFF
TGTGCCAGCAGGTCCCAGGGCGGGAGGTTCGCGCAGTTCTTC
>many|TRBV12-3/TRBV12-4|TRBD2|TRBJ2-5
CASSLGPSGSWETQYF
TGTGCCAGCAGTTTGGGACCCAGCGGGAGCTGGGAGACCCAGTACTTC
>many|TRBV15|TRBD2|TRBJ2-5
CATSRDRGLAVETQYF
TGTGCCACCAGCAGAGATCGCGGGCTAGCGGTCGAGACCCAGTACTTC
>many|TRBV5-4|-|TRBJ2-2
CASSTEVVGGELFF
TGTGCCAGCAGCACAGAGGTAGTTGGCGGGGAGCTGTTTTTT
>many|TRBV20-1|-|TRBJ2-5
CSARVYVGETQYF
TGCAGTGCTAGAGTTTATGTGGGGGAGACCCAGTACTTC
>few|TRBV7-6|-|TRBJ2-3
CASSPEVGATDTQYF
TGTGCCAGCAGCCCAGAGGTGGGGGCCACAGATACGCAGTATTTT
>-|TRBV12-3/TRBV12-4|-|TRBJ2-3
CASSFGDHTDTQYF
TGTGCCAGCAGTTTTGGAGACCACACAGATACGCAGTATTTT
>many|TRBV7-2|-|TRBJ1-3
CASSLGTAISGNTIYF
TGTGCCAGCAGCTTAGGGACAGCTATTTCTGGAAACACCATATATTTT
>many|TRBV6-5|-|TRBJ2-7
CASSYSRTASYEQYF
TGTGCCAGCAGTTACTCCAGGACCGCTTCCTACGAGCAGTACTTC
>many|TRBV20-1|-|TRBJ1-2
CSARSDSNYGYTF
TGCAGTGCTAGATCGGACAGTAACTATGGCTACACCTTC
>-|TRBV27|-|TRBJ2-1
CASRISGVHNEQFF
TGTGCCAGCAGGATATCAGGGGTCCACAATGAGCAGTTCTTC
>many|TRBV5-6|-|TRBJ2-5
CASSLGRAEETQYF
TGTGCCAGCAGCTTGGGCAGGGCGGAAGAGACCCAGTACTTC
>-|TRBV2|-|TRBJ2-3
CASSEGVGPDTQYF
TGTGCCAGCAGTGAGGGAGTAGGACCAGATACGCAGTATTTT